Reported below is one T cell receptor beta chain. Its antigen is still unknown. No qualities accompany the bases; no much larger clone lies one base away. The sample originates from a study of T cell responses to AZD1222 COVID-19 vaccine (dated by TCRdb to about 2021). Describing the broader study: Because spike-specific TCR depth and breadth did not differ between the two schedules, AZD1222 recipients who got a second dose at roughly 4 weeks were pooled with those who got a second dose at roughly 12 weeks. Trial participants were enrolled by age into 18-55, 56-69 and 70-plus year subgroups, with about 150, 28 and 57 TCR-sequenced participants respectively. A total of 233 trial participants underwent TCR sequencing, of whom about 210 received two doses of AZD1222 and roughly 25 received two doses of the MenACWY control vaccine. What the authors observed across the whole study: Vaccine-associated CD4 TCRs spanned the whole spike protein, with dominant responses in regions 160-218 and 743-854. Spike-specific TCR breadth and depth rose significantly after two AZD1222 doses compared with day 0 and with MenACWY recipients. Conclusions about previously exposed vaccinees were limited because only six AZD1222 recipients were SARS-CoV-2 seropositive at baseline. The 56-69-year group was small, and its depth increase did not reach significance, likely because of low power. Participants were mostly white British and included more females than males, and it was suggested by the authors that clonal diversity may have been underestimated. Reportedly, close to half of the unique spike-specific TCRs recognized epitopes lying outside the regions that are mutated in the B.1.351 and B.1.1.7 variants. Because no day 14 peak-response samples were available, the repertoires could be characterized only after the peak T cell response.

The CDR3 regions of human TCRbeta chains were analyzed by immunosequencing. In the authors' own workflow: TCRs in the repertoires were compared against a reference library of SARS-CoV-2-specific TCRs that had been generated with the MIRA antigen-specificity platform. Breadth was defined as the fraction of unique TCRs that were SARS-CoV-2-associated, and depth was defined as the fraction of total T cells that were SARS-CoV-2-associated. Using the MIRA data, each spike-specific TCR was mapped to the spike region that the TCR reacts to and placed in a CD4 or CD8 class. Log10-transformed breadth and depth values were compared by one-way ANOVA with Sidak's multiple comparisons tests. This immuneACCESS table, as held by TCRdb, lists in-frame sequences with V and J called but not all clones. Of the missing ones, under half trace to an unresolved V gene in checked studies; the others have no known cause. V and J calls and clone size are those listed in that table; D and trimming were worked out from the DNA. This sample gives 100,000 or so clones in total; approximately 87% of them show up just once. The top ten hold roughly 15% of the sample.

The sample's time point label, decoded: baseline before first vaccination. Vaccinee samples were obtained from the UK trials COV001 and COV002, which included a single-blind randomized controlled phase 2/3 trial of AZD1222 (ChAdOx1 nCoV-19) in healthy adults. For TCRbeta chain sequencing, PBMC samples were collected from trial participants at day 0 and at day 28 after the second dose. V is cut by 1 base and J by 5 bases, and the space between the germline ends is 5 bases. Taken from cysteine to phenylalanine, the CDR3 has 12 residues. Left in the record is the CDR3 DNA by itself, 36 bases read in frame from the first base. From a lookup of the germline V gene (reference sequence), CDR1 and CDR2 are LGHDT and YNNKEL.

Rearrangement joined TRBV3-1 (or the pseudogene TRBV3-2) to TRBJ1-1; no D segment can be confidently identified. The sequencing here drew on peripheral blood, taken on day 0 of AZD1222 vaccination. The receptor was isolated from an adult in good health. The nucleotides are TGTGCCAGCAGCCAAGGGTGGACTGAAGCTTTCTTT. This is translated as CASSQGWTEAFF.